A selection of T cell receptor beta chains follows, all from one sample in a study of blood T cell repertoires in COVID-19. The assay was immunoSEQ multiplex PCR, and TCRdb's table has in-frame clones only and misses some. The repertoire has roughly 98,000 clones, about 80% of them found once; the top ten carry 9.5% to 13%. Sequenced input: peripheral blood. These receptors were obtained from a man in his 70s with active or convalescent COVID-19. Each CDR3 is given with its conserved first and last residue. The D gene is left open where the match is weak. The size of a clone is reported for some rows only, either as once, few or many, or as a class for expanded clones.

-,-,TRBJ2-7,TRBV7-8,CASSRGTSSYEQYF,TGTGCCAGCAGCCGCGGAACTAGCTCCTACGAGCAGTACTTC
-,medium-sized,TRBJ1-1,TRBV27,CASSSLAGNTEAFF,TGTGCCAGCAGTTCGTTGGCTGGGAACACTGAAGCTTTCTTT
-,-,TRBJ1-4,TRBV9,CASSVVGTPDEKLFF,TGTGCCAGCAGCGTAGTAGGGACACCAGATGAAAAACTGTTTTTT
-,-,TRBJ1-4,TRBV18,CASSSSGLPIEKLFF,TGTGCCAGCTCATCCTCAGGGCTCCCAATAGAAAAACTGTTTTTT
-,-,TRBJ2-7,TRBV10-3,CAGGLGTYEQYF,TGTGCCGGAGGGCTAGGAACCTACGAGCAGTACTTC
-,-,TRBJ1-2,TRBV7-9,CASSLGRDYGYTF,TGTGCCAGCAGCTTAGGCAGGGACTATGGCTACACCTTC
-,-,TRBJ1-1,TRBV4-1,CATQVEMGRVNTEAFF,TGCGCCACCCAAGTCGAGATGGGCAGGGTGAACACTGAAGCTTTCTTT
TRBD1,once,TRBJ1-5,TRBV19,CASGSGQYNQPQHF,TGTGCCAGCGGCTCGGGACAGTACAATCAGCCCCAGCATTTT
TRBD1,once,TRBJ1-2,TRBV4-1,CASSQIQGAGYGYTF,TGCGCCAGCAGCCAAATCCAGGGGGCGGGCTATGGCTACACCTTC
-,-,TRBJ1-6,TRBV7-9,CASSLAGSSPLHF,TGTGCCAGCAGCTTAGCAGGGAGTTCACCCCTCCACTTT
-,-,TRBJ2-1,TRBV27,CASSRQRVGNEQFF,TGTGCCAGCAGTAGGCAGCGGGTCGGGAATGAGCAGTTCTTC
TRBD1,-,TRBJ1-2,TRBV5-1,CASSDPGQRFYGYTF,TGCGCCAGCAGCGATCCGGGACAGCGATTCTATGGCTACACCTTC
TRBD1,-,TRBJ1-6,TRBV3-1/TRBV3-2,CASSPGTGQSPLHF,TGTGCCAGCAGCCCCGGGACAGGGCAATCACCCCTCCACTTT
TRBD2,-,TRBJ2-1,TRBV7-9,CASSLDSGGAWSYNEQFF,TGTGCCAGCAGCTTAGATAGCGGGGGGGCATGGTCCTACAATGAGCAGTTCTTC
TRBD1,-,TRBJ1-2,TRBV5-5,CASSRGQGNYGYTF,TGTGCCAGCAGCCGGGGACAGGGGAACTATGGCTACACCTTC
-,-,TRBJ1-4,TRBV3-1/TRBV3-2,CASSQGVTNEKLFF,TGTGCCAGCAGCCAAGGCGTAACTAATGAAAAACTGTTTTTT
TRBD1,-,TRBJ1-3,TRBV4-3,CASSQDQGGGGGNTIYF,TGCGCCAGCAGCCAAGATCAGGGGGGTGGTGGTGGAAACACCATATATTTT
-,-,TRBJ1-1,TRBV7-9,CASSLARGAHGTEAFF,TGTGCCAGCAGCTTAGCCCGGGGGGCTCATGGCACTGAAGCTTTCTTT
-,-,TRBJ2-7,TRBV12-3/TRBV12-4,CASSRTKREQYF,TGTGCCAGCAGTAGGACTAAACGCGAGCAGTACTTC
TRBD2,-,TRBJ2-7,TRBV6-5,CASRGTSGSYEQYF,TGTGCCAGCAGGGGGACTAGCGGGTCCTACGAGCAGTACTTC
-,-,TRBJ1-1,TRBV29-1,CSSARGQNTEAFF,TGCAGCTCAGCAAGGGGACAGAACACTGAAGCTTTCTTT
-,-,TRBJ1-1,TRBV10-3,CAISDTYRGTTEAFF,TGTGCCATCAGTGACACTTACCGGGGTACCACTGAAGCTTTCTTT
-,-,TRBJ1-2,TRBV7-2,CASSFQGMVGYTF,TGTGCCAGCAGCTTTCAGGGAATGGTCGGCTACACCTTC
-,once,TRBJ2-1,TRBV11-3,CASSIRGGGEQFF,TGTGCCAGCAGCATTAGGGGAGGTGGTGAGCAGTTCTTC
-,-,TRBJ2-3,TRBV24-1,CATSDSVEDTQYF,TGTGCCACCAGTGATTCGGTTGAAGATACGCAGTATTTT
-,-,TRBJ2-2,TRBV11-3,CASSSSYTGELFF,TGTGCCAGCAGCTCCAGTTACACCGGGGAGCTGTTTTTT
-,-,TRBJ2-6,TRBV30,CAWSVLLGLSGANVLTF,TGTGCCTGGAGTGTACTATTAGGACTCTCTGGGGCCAACGTCCTGACTTTC
-,-,TRBJ2-1,TRBV9,CASSVQTYNEQFF,TGTGCCAGCAGCGTACAGACCTACAATGAGCAGTTCTTC
-,-,TRBJ2-3,TRBV10-1,CASSESSFGDTQYF,TGCGCCAGCAGTGAGAGTAGCTTCGGAGATACGCAGTATTTT
-,-,TRBJ2-3,TRBV6-2/TRBV6-3,CASSPGDGSPDTQYF,TGTGCCAGCAGTCCCGGGGATGGTTCCCCAGATACGCAGTATTTT
TRBD2,-,TRBJ2-3,TRBV2,CASSPGGITDTQYF,TGTGCCAGCAGTCCGGGGGGTATAACAGATACGCAGTATTTT
-,-,TRBJ2-2,TRBV6-2/TRBV6-3,CASSDIPQYTGELFF,TGTGCCAGCAGTGACATCCCACAGTACACCGGGGAGCTGTTTTTT
TRBD2,-,TRBJ2-3,TRBV13,CASSSTPYFSGGGPSTDTQYF,TGTGCCAGCAGCTCGACCCCATACTTTAGCGGGGGTGGACCTAGCACAGATACGCAGTATTTT
-,-,TRBJ2-1,TRBV5-1,CASSLIYNEQFF,TGCGCCAGCAGCTTAATATACAATGAGCAGTTCTTC
-,few,TRBJ1-5,TRBV12-3/TRBV12-4,CASSPGITQPQHF,TGTGCCAGCAGTCCCGGGATAACGCAGCCCCAGCATTTT
-,few,TRBJ1-3,TRBV18,CASSRGGAGNTIYF,TGTGCCAGCTCACGCGGGGGTGCTGGAAACACCATATATTTT
-,-,TRBJ1-2,TRBV6-5,CASSYGGGYGYTF,TGTGCCAGCAGTTACGGGGGCGGCTATGGCTACACCTTC
TRBD1,-,TRBJ1-2,TRBV4-3,CASSQVGTDYGYTF,TGCGCCAGCAGCCAAGTTGGGACAGACTATGGCTACACCTTC
-,-,TRBJ2-1,TRBV19,CASRTTVSYNEQFF,TGTGCCAGTAGGACAACAGTCTCCTACAATGAGCAGTTCTTC
-,-,TRBJ2-2,TRBV13,CASSLGLGGELFF,TGTGCCAGCAGCTTAGGCCTCGGCGGGGAGCTGTTTTTT
TRBD2,-,TRBJ2-3,TRBV7-9,CASSLGLAGGWLTDTQYF,TGTGCCAGCAGCTTAGGACTAGCGGGGGGCTGGCTCACAGATACGCAGTATTTT
TRBD1,-,TRBJ1-1,TRBV2,CASDIRGRNTEAFF,TGTGCCAGCGACATCAGGGGGCGGAACACTGAAGCTTTCTTT